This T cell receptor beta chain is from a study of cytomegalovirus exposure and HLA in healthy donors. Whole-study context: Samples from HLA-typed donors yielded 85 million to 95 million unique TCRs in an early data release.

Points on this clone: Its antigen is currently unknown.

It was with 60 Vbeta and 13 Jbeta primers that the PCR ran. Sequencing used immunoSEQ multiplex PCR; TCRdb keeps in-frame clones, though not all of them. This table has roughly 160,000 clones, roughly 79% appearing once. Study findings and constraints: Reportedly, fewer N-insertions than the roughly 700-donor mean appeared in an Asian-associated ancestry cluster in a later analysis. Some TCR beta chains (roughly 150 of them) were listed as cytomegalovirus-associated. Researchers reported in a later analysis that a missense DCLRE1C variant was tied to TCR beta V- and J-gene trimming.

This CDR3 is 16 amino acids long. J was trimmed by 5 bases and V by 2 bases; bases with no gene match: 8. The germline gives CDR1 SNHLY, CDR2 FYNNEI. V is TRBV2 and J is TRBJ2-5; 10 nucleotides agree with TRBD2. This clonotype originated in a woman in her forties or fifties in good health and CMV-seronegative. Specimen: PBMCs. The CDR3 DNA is TGTGCCAGCAGTGAACTAGCGGGGGTAGGACGCGAGACCCAGTACTTC. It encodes CASSELAGVGRETQYF.